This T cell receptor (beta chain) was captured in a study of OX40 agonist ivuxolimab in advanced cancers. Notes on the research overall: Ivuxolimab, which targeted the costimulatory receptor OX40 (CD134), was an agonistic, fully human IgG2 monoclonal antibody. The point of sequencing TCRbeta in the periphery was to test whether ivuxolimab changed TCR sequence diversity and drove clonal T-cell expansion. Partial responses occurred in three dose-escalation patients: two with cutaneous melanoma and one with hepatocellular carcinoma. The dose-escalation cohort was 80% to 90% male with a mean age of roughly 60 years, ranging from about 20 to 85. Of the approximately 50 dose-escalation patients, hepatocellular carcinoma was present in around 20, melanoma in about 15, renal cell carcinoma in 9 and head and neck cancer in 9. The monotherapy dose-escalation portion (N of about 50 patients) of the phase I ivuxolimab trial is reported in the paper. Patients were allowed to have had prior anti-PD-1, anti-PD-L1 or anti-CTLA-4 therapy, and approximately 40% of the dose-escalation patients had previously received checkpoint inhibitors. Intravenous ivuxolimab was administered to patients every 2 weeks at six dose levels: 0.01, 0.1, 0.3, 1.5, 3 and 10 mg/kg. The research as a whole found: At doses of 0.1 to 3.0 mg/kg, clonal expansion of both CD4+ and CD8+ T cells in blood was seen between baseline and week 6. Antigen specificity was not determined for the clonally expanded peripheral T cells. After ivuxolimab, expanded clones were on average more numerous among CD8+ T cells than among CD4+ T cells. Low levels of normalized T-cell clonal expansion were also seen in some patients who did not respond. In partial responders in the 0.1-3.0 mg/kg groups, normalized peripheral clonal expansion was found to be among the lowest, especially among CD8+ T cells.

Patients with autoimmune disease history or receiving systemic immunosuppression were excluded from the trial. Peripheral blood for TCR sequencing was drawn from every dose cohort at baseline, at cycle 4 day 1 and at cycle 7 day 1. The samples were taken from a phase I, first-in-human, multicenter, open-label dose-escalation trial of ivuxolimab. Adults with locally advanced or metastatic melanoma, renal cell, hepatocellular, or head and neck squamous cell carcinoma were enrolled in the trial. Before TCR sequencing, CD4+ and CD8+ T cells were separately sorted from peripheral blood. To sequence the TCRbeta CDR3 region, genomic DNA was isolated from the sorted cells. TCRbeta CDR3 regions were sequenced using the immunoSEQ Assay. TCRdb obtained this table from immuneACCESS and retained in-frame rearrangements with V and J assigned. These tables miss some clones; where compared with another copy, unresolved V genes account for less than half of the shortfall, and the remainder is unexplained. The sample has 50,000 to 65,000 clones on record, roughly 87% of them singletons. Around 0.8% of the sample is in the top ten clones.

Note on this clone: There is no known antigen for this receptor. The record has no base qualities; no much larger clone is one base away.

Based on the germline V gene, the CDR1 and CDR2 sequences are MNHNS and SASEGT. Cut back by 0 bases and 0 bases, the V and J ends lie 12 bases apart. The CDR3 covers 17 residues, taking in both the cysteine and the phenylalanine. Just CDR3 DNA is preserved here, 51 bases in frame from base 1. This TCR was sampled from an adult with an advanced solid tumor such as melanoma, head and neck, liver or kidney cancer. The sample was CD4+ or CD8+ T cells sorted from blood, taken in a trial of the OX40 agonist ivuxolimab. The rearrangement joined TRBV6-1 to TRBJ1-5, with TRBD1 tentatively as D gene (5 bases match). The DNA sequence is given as TGTGCCAGCAGTGAAGCCGGGACGCCTTATAGCAATCAGCCCCAGCATTTT. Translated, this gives CASSEAGTPYSNQPQHF.